Listed below are T cell receptor beta chains from one sample, sequenced in a study of CD8+ T cells in alopecia areata. Method: immunoSEQ multiplex PCR; TCRdb's copy keeps in-frame clones and lacks some. This sample has 70,000 or so clones, with approximately 60% found just once. Sample: CD8+ T cells sorted from blood, taken at week 0. These receptors were taken from a human donor with alopecia areata. Both conserved end residues are part of each CDR3. D genes are given only for firm matches.

cdr3_aa j_call v_call d_call
CASSLVDEQFF TRBJ2-1 TRBV5-4 -
CASRGLSYTEAFF TRBJ1-1 TRBV2 -
CAWNLAGHEQYF TRBJ2-7 TRBV30 TRBD2
CASSWGAGGPYNEQFF TRBJ2-1 TRBV5-1 TRBD2
CASSLMTGQGGTEAFF TRBJ1-1 TRBV7-6 TRBD1
CASTLRERNYGYTF TRBJ1-2 TRBV27 -
CASSTTELQETQYF TRBJ2-5 TRBV14 -
CASSARQGLETEAFF TRBJ1-1 TRBV6-5 TRBD1
CASSSPEGGVVAFF TRBJ1-1 TRBV5-4 -
CAWSPGRGTDTQYF TRBJ2-3 TRBV30 -
CASSFTTWGDTGELFF TRBJ2-2 TRBV27 -
CASSQDGPGHQPQHF TRBJ1-5 TRBV5-1 -
CASSQWTGDGTDTQYF TRBJ2-3 TRBV7-9 TRBD1